This T cell receptor (beta chain) emerged from a study of siplizumab effects on memory and regulatory T cells. Study-wide results and caveats: Naive or memory phenotype was unassignable for roughly 75-95% of proliferating CD4+ or CD8+ clones.

This clone was seen just once. What it binds is unknown. Trimming stripped 1 base from V and 0 bases from J, with 13 bases between. This CDR3 has 16 amino acids. Germline assignment: CDR1 KGHSH and CDR2 LQKENI. Assay: immunoSEQ multiplex PCR; the TCRdb copy retains only in-frame clones and omits some. Counted here are around 100,000 clones, more than 90% occurring once; the ten biggest clones make up 0.14% to 0.15%. The genes are TRBV18 and TRBJ2-7, with D tentatively TRBD1 or TRBD2 (5 bases each). The sample consisted of CD4+ T cells sorted from blood. This clonotype originated in a human donor in good health. The CDR3 here is CASSPQTGALSYEQYF. The DNA of the CDR3 is TGTGCCAGCTCACCACAAACCGGGGCGCTCTCCTACGAGCAGTACTTC.